This T cell receptor beta chain comes out of a study of T cells in Graves' hyperthyroidism and ophthalmopathy. Study-wide findings and caveats: In the blood, most expanded thyroid clonotypes above 0.001 appeared as well.

The investigators amplified TCR beta CDR3 regions from RNA transcripts. Primed by the HTBI set, a first-round RT-PCR was run on the TCR CDR3. TCRdb re-called the multiplex PCR reads through MiXCR, storing one row per CDR3 protein. Among around 280,000 distinct CDR3 sequences listed, 13% were seen once. This clonotype appeared many times. The antigen is undetermined. The J segment lost 5 bases and the V segment lost 5 bases, leaving 8 bases of the junction unmatched. This CDR3 is 16 amino acids long. This clonotype was sampled from a woman aged 25 to 39 with Graves' hyperthyroidism that later progressed to Graves' ophthalmopathy. This chain uses TRBV12-3 or TRBV12-4 with TRBJ2-1; TRBD2 matches at 11 bases. Sequencing input: blood. This chain's CDR3 is CASSLPSGRKHNEQFF. The CDR3, as DNA: TGTGCCAGCAGTCTTCCTAGCGGGAGGAAGCACAATGAGCAGTTCTTC.